This record covers a single TCR beta chain. Its specificity is not known. The CDR3 is 17 amino acids. Germline CDR1 is MGHRA and CDR2 is YSYEKL. Trimming removed 2 bases from V and 5 bases from J; junction bases left unmatched: 9. These data originate in a study of shared clonotypes between healthy human individuals. Study results and caveats: At large depth, rarefaction still showed sorted-subset sequencing to be incomplete.

Naive-designated CD8 cells lacked CD45RO, were positively enriched for CCR7, and omitted terminally differentiated effector memory CD45RA+ cells. All donors were healthy HIV-negative adults lacking recent acute infections or vaccinations. TCRdb's table, derived via immunoSEQ multiplex PCR, lists solely in-frame clones and lacks some. There are about 2 million clones in the sample; roughly 94% occur only once, and around 1% lies in the top ten. The sample taken for sequencing was naive CD8+ T cells sorted from blood. The chain employs TRBV4-1 and TRBJ1-4; TRBD1 matches 9 bases. This receptor was identified in a man aged 18 to 30 in good health. The CDR3 spells CASSQPGQGVVNEKLFF. The CDR3 DNA reads TGCGCCAGCAGCCAACCGGGACAGGGTGTGGTGAATGAAAAACTGTTTTTT.